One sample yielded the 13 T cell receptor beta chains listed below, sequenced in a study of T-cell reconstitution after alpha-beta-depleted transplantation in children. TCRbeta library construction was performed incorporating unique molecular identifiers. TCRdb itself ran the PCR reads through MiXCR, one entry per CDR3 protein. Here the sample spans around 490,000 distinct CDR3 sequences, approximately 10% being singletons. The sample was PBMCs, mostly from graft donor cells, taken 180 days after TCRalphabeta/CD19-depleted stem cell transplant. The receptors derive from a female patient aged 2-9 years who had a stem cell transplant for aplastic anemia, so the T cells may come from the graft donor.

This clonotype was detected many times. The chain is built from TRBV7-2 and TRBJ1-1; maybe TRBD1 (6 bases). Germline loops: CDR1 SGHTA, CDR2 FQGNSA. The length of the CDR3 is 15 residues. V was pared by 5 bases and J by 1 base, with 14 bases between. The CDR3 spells CASSQGGRQNTEAFF. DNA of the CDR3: TGTGCCAGCAGCCAAGGGGGACGGCAGAACACTGAAGCTTTCTTT.

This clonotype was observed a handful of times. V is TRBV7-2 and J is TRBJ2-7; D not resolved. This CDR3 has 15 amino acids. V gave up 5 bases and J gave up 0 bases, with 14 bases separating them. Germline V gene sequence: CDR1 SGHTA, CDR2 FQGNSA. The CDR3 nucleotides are TGTGCCAGCAGCACTGTTCCGGGCAGCTCCTACGAGCAGTACTTC. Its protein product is CASSTVPGSSYEQYF.

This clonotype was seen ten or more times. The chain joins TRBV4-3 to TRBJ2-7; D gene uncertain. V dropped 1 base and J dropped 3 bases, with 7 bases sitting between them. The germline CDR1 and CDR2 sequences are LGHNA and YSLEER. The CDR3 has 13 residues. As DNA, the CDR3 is TGCGCCAGCAGCCAAGTTCCAGACTACGAGCAGTACGTC. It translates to CASSQVPDYEQYV.

The CDR3 region has the DNA TGTGCCAGCAGTTTATTCGTAGGAGAGCAGTACTTC. Protein product: CASSLFVGEQYF. The J gene is TRBJ2-7, the V gene TRBV28; D not certain. Trimming cost V 1 base and J 7 bases, with 8 bases left between them. Germline V gives CDR1 MDHEN, CDR2 SYDVKM. The CDR3 sequence is 12 residues long.

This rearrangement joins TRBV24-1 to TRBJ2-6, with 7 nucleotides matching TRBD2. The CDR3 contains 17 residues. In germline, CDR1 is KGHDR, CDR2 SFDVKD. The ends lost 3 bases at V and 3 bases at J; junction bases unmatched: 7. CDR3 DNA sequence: TGTGCCACCAGTGATAACCCGGGGAGGGTTGGGGCCAACGTCCTGACTTTC. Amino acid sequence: CATSDNPGRVGANVLTF.

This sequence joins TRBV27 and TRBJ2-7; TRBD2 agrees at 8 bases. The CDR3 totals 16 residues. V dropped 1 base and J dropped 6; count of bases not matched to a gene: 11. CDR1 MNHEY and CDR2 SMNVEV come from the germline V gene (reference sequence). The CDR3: CASSLYPGGPKFEQYV. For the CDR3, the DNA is TGTGCCAGCAGTTTATATCCGGGAGGGCCCAAGTTCGAGCAGTACGTC.

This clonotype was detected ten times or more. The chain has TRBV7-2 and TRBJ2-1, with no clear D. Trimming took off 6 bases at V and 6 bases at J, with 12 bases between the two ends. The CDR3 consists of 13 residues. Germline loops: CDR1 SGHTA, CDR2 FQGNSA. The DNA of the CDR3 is TGTGCCAGCAGTCGGCCGGGTGCCAATGAGCAGTTCTTC. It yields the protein CASSRPGANEQFF.

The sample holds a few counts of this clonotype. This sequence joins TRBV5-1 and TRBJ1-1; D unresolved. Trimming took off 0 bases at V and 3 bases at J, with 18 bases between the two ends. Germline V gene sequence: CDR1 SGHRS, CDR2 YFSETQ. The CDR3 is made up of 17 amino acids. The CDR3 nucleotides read TGCGCCAGCAGCTTGGATCGGAAGAAACTGAGGGACACTGAAGCTTTCTTT. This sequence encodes CASSLDRKKLRDTEAFF. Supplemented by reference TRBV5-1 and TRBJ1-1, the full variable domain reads KAGVTQTPRYLIKTRGQQVTLSCSPISGHRSVSWYQQTPGQGLQFLFEYFSETQRNKGNFPGRFSGRQFSNSRSEMNVSTLELGDSALYLCASSLDRKKLRDTEAFFGQGTRLTVV.

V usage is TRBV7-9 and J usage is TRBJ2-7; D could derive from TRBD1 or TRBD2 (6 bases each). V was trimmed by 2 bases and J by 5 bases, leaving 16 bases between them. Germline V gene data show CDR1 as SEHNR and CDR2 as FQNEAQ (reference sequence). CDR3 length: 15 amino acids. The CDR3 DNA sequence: TGTGCCAGCAGCTTAACGGGGGCGCGAAAGAACGAGCAGTACGTC. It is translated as CASSLTGARKNEQYV.

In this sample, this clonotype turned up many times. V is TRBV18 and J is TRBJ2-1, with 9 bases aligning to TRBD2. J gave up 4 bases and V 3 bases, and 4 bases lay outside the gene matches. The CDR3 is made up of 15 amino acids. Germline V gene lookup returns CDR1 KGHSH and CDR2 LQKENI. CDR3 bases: TGTGCCAGCTCACCTCGGACTAGCGAATACAATGAGCAGTTCTTC. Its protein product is CASSPRTSEYNEQFF.

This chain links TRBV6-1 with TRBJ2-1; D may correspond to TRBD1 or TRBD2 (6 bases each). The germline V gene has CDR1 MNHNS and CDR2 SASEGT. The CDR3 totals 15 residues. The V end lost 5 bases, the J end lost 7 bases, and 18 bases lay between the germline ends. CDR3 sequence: CASSPDGGGWNEQFF. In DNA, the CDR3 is TGTGCCAGCAGTCCCGACGGGGGCGGGTGGAATGAGCAGTTCTTC.

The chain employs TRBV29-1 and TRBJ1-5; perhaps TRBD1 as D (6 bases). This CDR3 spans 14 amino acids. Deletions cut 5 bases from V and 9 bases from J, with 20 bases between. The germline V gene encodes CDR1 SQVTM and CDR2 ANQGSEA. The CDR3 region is CSVMGEGGAGPQHF. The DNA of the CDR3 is TGCAGCGTTATGGGGGAGGGGGGTGCCGGGCCCCAGCATTTT.

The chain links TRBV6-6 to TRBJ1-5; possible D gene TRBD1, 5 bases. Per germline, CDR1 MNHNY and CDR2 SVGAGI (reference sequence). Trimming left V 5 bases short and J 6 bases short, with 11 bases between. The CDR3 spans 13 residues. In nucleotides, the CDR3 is TGTGCCAGCAGTGGTTGGGGGTTTCAGCCCCAGCATTTT. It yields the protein CASSGWGFQPQHF.